A selection of T cell receptor beta chains follows, all from one sample in a study of monozygotic twins with inflammatory bowel disease. TCRdb re-called the 5' RACE reads, yielding one record per CDR3 amino acid sequence without DNA. The sample has some 150,000 distinct CDR3 sequences. The sample consisted of blood. The source is a human donor with ulcerative colitis or Crohn's disease, or a healthy co-twin of an affected twin (not recorded which). Both conserved end residues are part of each CDR3.

j_gene	v_gene	CDR3aa
TRBJ2-1	TRBV7-9	CASSLFLAGGAVNEQFF
TRBJ2-1	TRBV20-1	CSLVGGAFYNEQFF
TRBJ2-7	TRBV18	CASSRQFSGVSDEQYF
TRBJ1-1	TRBV5-1	CASREDLNTEAFF
TRBJ1-1	TRBV9	CASSVDVGVNTEAFF
TRBJ2-2	TRBV4-2	CASSHLGTNTGELFF
TRBJ1-5	TRBV5-1	CASSLDGAQVQPQHF
TRBJ2-5	TRBV12-3/TRBV12-4	CASSSSRTQYF
TRBJ2-3	TRBV5-1	CASSLSGRAKLDTQYF
TRBJ2-1	TRBV20-1	CSASLLDEVEQFF
TRBJ2-5	TRBV5-1	CASSLGPLRETQYF
TRBJ2-2	TRBV29-1	CSAAGQTGELFF
TRBJ2-3	TRBV20-1	CSAASGRATDTQYF
TRBJ2-3	TRBV7-2	CASSLGGRGSDTQYF
TRBJ1-4	TRBV12-3/TRBV12-4	CASSISSGRWDELFF
TRBJ1-1	TRBV28	CASSFRQGAGVGTEAFF
TRBJ1-1	TRBV29-1	CSVEEGKTEAFF
TRBJ1-2	TRBV4-1	CASSQDRARGYTF
TRBJ1-5	TRBV20-1	CSARGGDFNQPQHF
TRBJ2-5	TRBV4-3	CASSPTIPTQGARETQYF
TRBJ2-5	TRBV24-1	CATSPDRGGGGQETQYF
TRBJ2-1	TRBV19	CASSIVLTALRNEQFF
TRBJ2-3	TRBV5-1	CASSLEWGGPTQYF
TRBJ1-6	TRBV20-1	CSASHGTGHHNSPLHF
TRBJ2-7	TRBV12-3/TRBV12-4	CASSLRRGSYEQYF
TRBJ2-7	TRBV4-2	CASSQGDSPAGEQYF
TRBJ2-1	TRBV9	CASSIIGTGAYNEQFF
TRBJ2-7	TRBV7-9	CASSPQTSGWLYEQYF
TRBJ2-3	TRBV5-1	CASSLAQTSTDTQYF
TRBJ2-2	TRBV21-1	CASSKGTSGRAGGELFF
TRBJ2-3	TRBV20-1	CSARDSQGIDTQYF
TRBJ2-3	TRBV28	CASSPSGTSMADTQYF
TRBJ2-1	TRBV3-1	CASSQPGIRWNEQFF
TRBJ2-5	TRBV7-2	CASSLASGAQETQYF
TRBJ1-1	TRBV9	CASSVVGGGEAFF
TRBJ2-7	TRBV21-1	CASRQALWMEQYF
TRBJ2-7	TRBV7-6	CASSPDSSYEQYF
TRBJ2-7	TRBV6-5	CASSLSGTGGTYEQYF
TRBJ2-7	TRBV12-3/TRBV12-4	CASSLWGGEQYF
TRBJ2-7	TRBV5-5	CASSLGNRGPYEQYF
TRBJ2-5	TRBV5-1	CASSFTGTSGETQYF
TRBJ2-3	TRBV7-2	CASSLSGFTDTQYF
TRBJ1-6	TRBV27	CASSSKGSYSYNSPLHF
TRBJ1-5	TRBV3-1	CASSQAGADQPQHF
TRBJ1-1	TRBV28	CASSFGPFRDRGNTEAFF
TRBJ1-3	TRBV19	CASTPSWGRDSGNTIYF